The rows below give T cell receptor beta chains drawn from one sample of a study of a mutant IDH1 vaccine in newly diagnosed glioma. TCRdb's copy holds only in-frame clones and misses some; the assay was immunoSEQ multiplex PCR. This repertoire shows roughly 44,000 clones, 65% to 90% found once; its top ten account for approximately 4.7%. No antigen has been identified for these receptors. Material: PBMCs, obtained from a glioma patient whose treatment included an IDH1 peptide vaccine. The receptors were sampled from a woman aged 40 to 50 with glioma. Some clones in this sample may be carry-over from other donors' samples. The CDR3 runs from the conserved cysteine through the conserved F or W. The D gene is left open where the match is weak. The size entry is marked missing in some rows and otherwise reads once, few, many or a size class.

>TRBJ2-7|-|-|TRBV14
CASSPEQGRYEQYF
TGTGCCAGCAGCCCCGAACAGGGTAGATACGAGCAGTACTTC
>TRBJ2-5|TRBD2|-|TRBV19
CASSPLAGGNQETQYF
TGTGCCAGTAGTCCTTTAGCGGGGGGGAACCAAGAGACCCAGTACTTC
>TRBJ2-1|TRBD2|-|TRBV11-1
CASSSPFGGRERDEQFF
TGTGCCAGCAGCTCACCCTTTGGAGGGCGGGAGAGAGATGAGCAGTTCTTC
>TRBJ2-7|TRBD2|-|TRBV4-3
CASSPALAREGRYEQYF
TGCGCCAGCAGCCCAGCCTTAGCGCGGGAGGGCCGCTACGAGCAGTACTTC
>TRBJ2-5|-|-|TRBV5-4
CASSLSSSRETQYF
TGTGCCAGCAGCTTGTCGTCAAGTCGGGAGACCCAGTACTTC
>TRBJ1-5|TRBD1|-|TRBV4-1
CASSQRPDRGGRNQPQHF
TGCGCCAGCAGCCAACGCCCGGACAGGGGAGGGCGGAATCAGCCCCAGCATTTT
>TRBJ1-2|TRBD1|few|TRBV19
CASKISGGTGYTF
TGTGCCAGTAAGATATCAGGGGGCACTGGCTACACCTTC
>TRBJ2-7|-|-|TRBV5-1
CASSVGAATYEQYF
TGCGCCAGCAGCGTGGGGGCAGCGACCTACGAGCAGTACTTC
>TRBJ1-1|-|few|TRBV28
CASKIVGGRTEAFF
TGTGCCAGCAAAATAGTAGGAGGGCGCACTGAAGCTTTCTTT
>TRBJ2-5|TRBD2|once|TRBV27
CASSLMGLAGGPLETQYF
TGTGCCAGCAGTTTAATGGGACTAGCGGGAGGGCCTTTAGAGACCCAGTACTTC
>TRBJ1-1|-|-|TRBV7-2
CASSLGANTEAFF
TGTGCCAGCAGCTTGGGGGCCAACACTGAAGCTTTCTTT
>TRBJ2-7|-|-|TRBV5-1
CASSPDEGGFYEQYF
TGCGCCAGCAGCCCAGACGAGGGAGGCTTCTACGAGCAGTACTTC
>TRBJ2-6|TRBD1|-|TRBV7-2
CASSPRTGGANVLTF
TGTGCCAGCAGCCCCCGGACAGGTGGGGCCAACGTCCTGACTTTC
>TRBJ2-2|TRBD2|-|TRBV9
CASSVFAGGPGELFF
TGTGCCAGCAGCGTATTTGCGGGGGGGCCCGGGGAGCTGTTTTTT
>TRBJ1-5|TRBD1|-|TRBV2
CASSAGRTGRGQPQHF
TGTGCCAGCAGTGCGGGCCGGACAGGCCGAGGTCAGCCCCAGCATTTT
>TRBJ2-7|TRBD1|-|TRBV11-2
CASSLSGTGREQYF
TGTGCCAGCAGCTTATCCGGGACAGGCAGAGAGCAGTACTTC
>TRBJ1-5|-|-|TRBV21-1
CASSKDPAALRQPQHF
TGTGCCAGCAGCAAAGATCCGGCAGCCCTAAGGCAGCCCCAGCATTTT
>TRBJ1-2|-|-|TRBV7-8
CASSFQAEDGYTF
TGTGCCAGCAGCTTCCAGGCAGAGGATGGCTACACCTTC
>TRBJ2-1|TRBD1|-|TRBV4-1
CASSQAWDRPYNEQFF
TGCGCCAGCAGCCAGGCTTGGGACAGGCCATACAATGAGCAGTTCTTC
>TRBJ1-1|-|-|TRBV27
CASRFGGSTEAFF
TGTGCCAGCAGATTCGGGGGCAGTACTGAAGCTTTCTTT
>TRBJ1-2|-|-|TRBV7-9
CASSLGTYGYTF
TGTGCCAGCAGCTTAGGGACCTATGGCTACACCTTC
>TRBJ1-6|TRBD1|once|TRBV28
CASSLRGQNSPLHF
TGTGCCAGCAGCCTCAGGGGGCAGAATTCACCCCTCCACTTT
>TRBJ1-2|-|-|TRBV6-5
CASSYSMGGYTF
TGTGCCAGCAGTTACTCGATGGGGGGCTACACCTTC
>TRBJ1-2|-|-|TRBV20-1
CSATETYGYTF
TGCAGTGCTACTGAGACCTATGGCTACACCTTC
>TRBJ2-4|-|-|TRBV19
CASGRGTGIQYF
TGTGCCAGTGGTAGGGGGACGGGCATTCAGTACTTC
>TRBJ1-1|-|-|TRBV5-4
CASSLVVNTEAFF
TGTGCCAGCAGCTTGGTCGTGAACACTGAAGCTTTCTTT
>TRBJ1-5|TRBD1|-|TRBV4-1
CASSQDRGSQPQHF
TGCGCCAGCAGCCAAGACAGGGGGTCTCAGCCCCAGCATTTT
>TRBJ1-5|TRBD1|-|TRBV7-2
CASSLGLEQGLGQPQHF
TGTGCCAGCAGCTTAGGGTTGGAACAGGGGCTAGGACAGCCCCAGCATTTT
>TRBJ2-3|-|-|TRBV7-6
CASSVGEGADTQYF
TGTGCCAGCAGCGTCGGGGAAGGTGCAGATACGCAGTATTTT
>TRBJ1-2|-|once|TRBV29-1
CSVGGSAGYTF
TGCAGCGTTGGCGGCAGCGCTGGCTACACCTTC
>TRBJ1-5|-|-|TRBV7-2
CASSLRRTTGFFQPQHF
TGTGCCAGCAGCCTACGGAGAACCACAGGGTTTTTCCAGCCCCAGCATTTT
>TRBJ2-3|-|-|TRBV27
CASLGVDTQYF
TGTGCCAGCCTAGGGGTAGATACGCAGTATTTT
>TRBJ1-2|TRBD1|-|TRBV5-4
CASSQGTGGLRSGYTF
TGTGCCAGCAGCCAAGGGACAGGGGGTTTACGCTCCGGCTACACCTTC
>TRBJ2-6|-|once|TRBV4-2
CASSQEGPTLSGANVLTF
TGTGCCAGCAGCCAGGAGGGACCTACTCTCTCTGGGGCCAACGTCCTGACTTTC
>TRBJ2-2|-|once|TRBV5-5
CASSRGGFTGELFF
TGTGCCAGCAGCCGTGGGGGATTCACCGGGGAGCTGTTTTTT
>TRBJ1-2|TRBD1|-|TRBV7-3
CASSLRTGLGEGYTF
TGTGCCAGCAGCCTTCGGACAGGGTTAGGGGAGGGCTACACCTTC
>TRBJ2-2|-|-|TRBV9
CASSVWGQATGELFF
TGTGCCAGCAGCGTTTGGGGGCAGGCGACCGGGGAGCTGTTTTTT
>TRBJ2-7|TRBD1|-|TRBV19
CASSSTGTYEQYF
TGTGCCAGTAGTTCGACAGGGACCTACGAGCAGTACTTC
>TRBJ1-2|-|-|TRBV27
CASSLSPVGAFSNYGYTF
TGTGCCAGCAGTTTATCCCCGGTGGGAGCCTTCTCTAACTATGGCTACACCTTC
>TRBJ1-1|TRBD1|few|TRBV4-1
CASSQPGTGGFGDTEAFF
TGCGCCAGCAGCCAACCTGGGACAGGGGGATTCGGGGACACTGAAGCTTTCTTT
>TRBJ1-2|-|-|TRBV5-6
CASSVDGRYGYTF
TGTGCCAGCAGCGTGGACGGACGGTATGGCTACACCTTC
>TRBJ2-2|-|-|TRBV5-1
CASSLVQGGTGELFF
TGCGCCAGCAGCTTGGTACAGGGTGGCACCGGGGAGCTGTTTTTT
>TRBJ2-3|-|-|TRBV7-9
CASSSHGAGTDTQYF
TGTGCCAGCAGCTCCCACGGGGCGGGAACAGATACGCAGTATTTT
>TRBJ1-6|-|-|TRBV10-3
CAISLQGGNSPLHF
TGTGCCATCAGCCTACAGGGTGGCAATTCACCCCTCCACTTT
>TRBJ1-1|TRBD1|-|TRBV9
CASSLRDRVTEAFF
TGTGCCAGCAGCTTAAGGGACAGGGTGACTGAAGCTTTCTTT
>TRBJ1-5|-|-|TRBV5-1
CASSASTGNQPQHF
TGCGCCAGCAGCGCTTCGACGGGAAATCAGCCCCAGCATTTT
>TRBJ2-1|TRBD1|few|TRBV19
CASSISPGQGADEQFF
TGTGCCAGTAGTATCTCACCGGGACAGGGAGCGGATGAGCAGTTCTTC
>TRBJ1-1|-|-|TRBV11-1
CASSLDGAKNTEAFF
TGTGCCAGCAGCTTAGACGGGGCCAAGAACACTGAAGCTTTCTTT
>TRBJ2-3|TRBD1|-|TRBV4-1
CASSQPGQRRTDTQYF
TGCGCCAGCAGCCAACCGGGACAGAGACGCACAGATACGCAGTATTTT
>TRBJ1-2|-|-|TRBV14
CASSPGGNYGYTF
TGTGCCAGCAGCCCGGGGGGAAACTATGGCTACACCTTC
>TRBJ1-5|-|few|TRBV29-1
CSVEQGSNQPQHF
TGCAGCGTTGAACAGGGAAGCAATCAGCCCCAGCATTTT
>TRBJ2-2|TRBD1|-|TRBV4-2
CASSLPGQGTNTGELFF
TGTGCCAGCAGCTTACCGGGACAGGGGACGAACACCGGGGAGCTGTTTTTT
>TRBJ2-2|-|-|TRBV7-9
CASSPPGGELFF
TGTGCCAGCAGCCCGCCGGGCGGGGAGCTGTTTTTT
>TRBJ2-5|-|-|TRBV10-3
CAISTSGGGGEETQYF
TGTGCCATCAGTACCTCGGGAGGGGGCGGAGAAGAGACCCAGTACTTC
>TRBJ1-1|-|few|TRBV7-2
CASSLGLGEAFF
TGTGCCAGCAGCTTAGGTCTGGGTGAAGCTTTCTTT
>TRBJ1-1|-|few|TRBV14
CASSPFGGTEAFF
TGTGCCAGCAGCCCCTTCGGAGGCACTGAAGCTTTCTTT
>TRBJ2-7|-|-|TRBV29-1
CSVEGPLGVDEQYF
TGCAGCGTTGAAGGACCCCTGGGGGTGGACGAGCAGTACTTC
>TRBJ2-1|-|-|TRBV5-4
CASSSPDASSYNEQFF
TGTGCCAGCAGCTCGCCCGACGCTAGCTCCTACAATGAGCAGTTCTTC
>TRBJ2-2|-|few|TRBV4-1
CASSQGLHPNTGELFF
TGCGCCAGCAGCCAAGGACTACATCCGAACACCGGGGAGCTGTTTTTT